Given below is one T cell receptor (beta chain) in context. This entry belongs to a study of blood T cell repertoires in COVID-19. Trimming took off 4 bases at V and 2 bases at J, with 8 bases between the two ends. From germline, CDR1 is SGHTA and CDR2 FQGTGA. The CDR3 totals 13 residues. Per the original data handling: Using reference gene primer amplification, nucleated cell counts were estimated. Here immunoSEQ multiplex PCR was the method, and the copy in TCRdb shows in-frame clones only, minus some. V, J and clone size are those of that table, while D and trimming were read from the DNA. This table has under 200,000 clones, roughly nine tenths appearing once. Followed over time, Seattle patients had been enrolled while infection was active.

The sequenced material came from peripheral blood. The chain has TRBV7-3 and TRBJ1-1, with D tentatively TRBD1 (5 bases). The receptor was isolated from a woman between 55 and 75 years old with COVID-19, enrolled during active disease. CDR3 bases: TGTGCCAGCAGCTCGGGACTCAACACTGAAGCTTTCTTT. Protein: CASSSGLNTEAFF.